The present TCR beta chain was sequenced within a study of blood T cell repertoires in COVID-19. Germline V CDR1 and CDR2: MNHEY, SVGEGT. The CDR3 consists of 15 residues. Trimming at V came to 6 bases and at J to 1 base, leaving 4 bases not matched to a gene. TCRdb's copy holds only in-frame clones and misses some; the assay was immunoSEQ multiplex PCR. Of roughly 68,000 clones listed, 65% to 80% were seen once; the top ten hold 9.8%. The V call is TRBV6-2 or TRBV6-3, the J call TRBJ2-4, with TRBD1 matching 9 bases. The sequencing sample was made of peripheral blood. The clonotype originates from a woman between 50 and 59 years old with acute or convalescent COVID-19. The DNA of the CDR3 is TGTGCCAGCAGCCCACAGGGGGCGGCCAAAAACATTCAGTACTTC. It codes for CASSPQGAAKNIQYF.